Below, 9 T cell receptor beta chains from the same sample are listed, as sequenced in a study of shared clonotypes between healthy human individuals. TCRdb keeps only in-frame clones here, not all; method: immunoSEQ multiplex PCR. There are millions of clones in the sample; roughly 94% occur only once, and 0.9% to 1.4% lies in the top ten. Terminally differentiated effector memory CD45RA+ cells were excluded from the naive CD8 cells, which were CD45RO-negative and positively selected for CCR7. Sequences were obtained from naive CD8+ T cells sorted from blood. The source of these receptors is a man younger than 35 in good health.

The CDR3 bases are TGTGCCAGCGGGGCCTTACTAGCGGGTGGGGATACGCAGTATTTT. Its translation: CASGALLAGGDTQYF. V and J are TRBV6-5 and TRBJ2-3; 9 nucleotides match TRBD2. Germline values: CDR1 MNHEY, CDR2 SVGAGI. The CDR3 loop spans 15 amino acids. V was clipped by 8 bases and J by 6 bases; unmatched bases: 12.

This clone was seen more than once but under ten times. V usage is TRBV19 and J usage is TRBJ1-5, with D unclear. Germline values: CDR1 LNHDA, CDR2 SQIVND (reference sequence). The CDR3 contains 12 residues. V lost 8 bases and J 6 bases, leaving 11 bases between the germline ends. The CDR3 nucleotides read TGTGCCAGTGGGAGACGGAGTCAGCCCCAGCATTTT. Its protein product is CASGRRSQPQHF.

V is TRBV15 and J is TRBJ2-7, with D possibly being TRBD2 (7 bases). CDR3 length: 14 residues. Trimming cost V 5 bases and J 7 bases, with 18 bases left between them. Per germline, CDR1 LNHNV and CDR2 YYDKDF (reference sequence). The CDR3 DNA is TGTGCCACCAGCGGTCTCGGGGGGCTGGGGGAGCAGTACTTC. Its translation is CATSGLGGLGEQYF.

This clone has a single count. The J gene is TRBJ2-7, the V gene TRBV27, with D possibly being TRBD1 (5 bases). Germline V gene lookup returns CDR1 MNHEY and CDR2 SMNVEV (reference sequence). Trimming removed 4 bases at V and 6 bases at J, with 16 bases between. The CDR3 is 14 amino acids. CDR3 amino acids: CASSSGTAQGEQYF. In nucleotides, the CDR3 is TGTGCCAGCAGTTCCGGTACAGCTCAGGGCGAGCAGTACTTC.

This sequence joins TRBV13 and TRBJ2-5; tentatively, D is TRBD1 (5 bases). This CDR3 contains 14 residues. The V end was cut by 4 bases, the J end by 2 bases, with 11 bases between. Germline V gene lookup returns CDR1 PRHDT and CDR2 FYEKMQ (reference sequence). The CDR3, as DNA: TGTGCCAGCAGCTATTCGACAGTGCAAGAGACCCAGTACTTC. It encodes CASSYSTVQETQYF.

The chain couples TRBV5-1 to TRBJ2-7; TRBD1 might be the D (6 bases). Deletions cut 4 bases from V and 5 bases from J, with 16 bases between. Germline CDR1 SGHRS, CDR2 YFSETQ. This CDR3 contains 14 residues. This chain's CDR3 is CASSGTGSYDEQYF. CDR3 sequence (DNA): TGCGCCAGCAGCGGTACAGGGTCTTATGACGAGCAGTACTTC.

The table lists this clone with a few counts. The chain couples TRBV6-6 to TRBJ2-7, with 8 nucleotides matching TRBD1. CDR1 MNHNY and CDR2 SVGAGI come from the germline V gene (reference sequence). The CDR3 sequence is 12 residues long. Trimming removed 11 bases from V and 3 bases from J; junction bases left unmatched: 6. CDR3 nucleotides: TGTGCCGTACGGACAGGGCTCTACGAGCAGTACTTC. Encoded protein: CAVRTGLYEQYF.

The chain couples TRBV27 to TRBJ1-5, with D tentatively TRBD1 (5 bases). Trimming stripped 5 bases from V and 5 bases from J, with 13 bases between. CDR1 MNHEY and CDR2 SMNVEV come from the germline V gene (reference sequence). The CDR3 contains 14 residues. This CDR3 reads CASSPQGRDQPQHF. The CDR3 DNA follows: TGTGCCAGCAGTCCTCAGGGAAGGGATCAGCCCCAGCATTTT.

This chain links TRBV6-1 with TRBJ2-1; D might be TRBD1 (6 bases). V shed 8 bases and J shed 9 bases, with 17 bases lying between them. The germline V gene encodes CDR1 MNHNS and CDR2 SASEGT. The CDR3 has 13 amino acids. CDR3 region: CASGLAGVGEQFF. CDR3 DNA: TGTGCCAGCGGTTTGGCAGGGGTCGGTGAGCAGTTCTTC.